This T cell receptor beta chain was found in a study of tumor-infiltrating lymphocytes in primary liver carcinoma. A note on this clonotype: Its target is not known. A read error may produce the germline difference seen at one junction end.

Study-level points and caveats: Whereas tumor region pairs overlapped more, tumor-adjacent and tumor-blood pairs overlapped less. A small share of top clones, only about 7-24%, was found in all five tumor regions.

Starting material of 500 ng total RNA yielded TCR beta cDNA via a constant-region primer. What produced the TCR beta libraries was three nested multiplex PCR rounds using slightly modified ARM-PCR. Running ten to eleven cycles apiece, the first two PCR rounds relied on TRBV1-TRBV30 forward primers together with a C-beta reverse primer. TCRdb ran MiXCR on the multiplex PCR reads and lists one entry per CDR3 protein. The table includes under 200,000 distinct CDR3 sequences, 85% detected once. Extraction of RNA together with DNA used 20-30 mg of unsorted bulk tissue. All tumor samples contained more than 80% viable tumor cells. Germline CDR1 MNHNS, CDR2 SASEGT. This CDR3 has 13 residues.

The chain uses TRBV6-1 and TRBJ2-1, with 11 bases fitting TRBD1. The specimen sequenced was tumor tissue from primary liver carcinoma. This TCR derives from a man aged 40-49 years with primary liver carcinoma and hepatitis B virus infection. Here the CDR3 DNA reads TGTGCCAGCTGGAGGGACAGGGGGGATGAGCAGTCCTTC. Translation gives CASWRDRGDEQSF.